The source of this TCR beta chain is a study of cytomegalovirus exposure and HLA in healthy donors. Points from the study as a whole: Cytomegalovirus status was reportedly diagnosed by the classifier with high sensitivity and specificity. Further analysis, carried out later, found HLA-associated TCR beta chains more clonally expanded than equally common other chains. In vitro experiments confirmed that a few CMV-associated chains were specific for CMV antigens.

PCR amplification relied on 60 Vbeta primers (plus 13 Jbeta primers). Some clones are missing from TCRdb's copy, which holds only in-frame ones; the method was immunoSEQ multiplex PCR. Found here are 130,000 to 150,000 clones, roughly 80% of them singletons; the top ten hold around 6.7%. As for this clone: Its antigen is as yet unknown.

V was trimmed by 3 bases and J by 6 bases, leaving 15 bases between them. CDR3 length equals 14 residues. The germline CDR1 and CDR2 sequences are SGHRS and YFSETQ. This TCR derives from a woman aged 35 to 49 in good health and CMV-seropositive. Sequencing used PBMCs. The chain has TRBV5-1 and TRBJ1-2; possible D gene TRBD1, 6 bases. The CDR3 here is CASSYYRAADGYTF. DNA for the CDR3: TGCGCCAGCAGCTACTACAGGGCCGCCGATGGCTACACCTTC.